The 7 T cell receptor beta chains below come from one sample, sequenced in a study of blood T cell repertoires in COVID-19 (dated by TCRdb to about 2020). Libraries came from the immunoSEQ multiplex PCR assay. Not all clones reach the TCRdb copy of this immuneACCESS table, which keeps in-frame sequences only. Checked studies attribute under half of the gap to unresolved V genes and leave the rest unexplained. Counted in this sample were roughly 62,000 clones; around 87% of them appeared once. Jointly, the top ten make up 7.4% of the sample. Sequenced: peripheral blood. The receptors were sampled from a human donor with active COVID-19. The donor label of this sample is uncertain.

J is TRBJ2-1 and V is TRBV9; 7 nucleotides align to TRBD2. Trimming at V came to 0 bases and at J to 4 bases, leaving 7 bases not matched to a gene. Looked up from germline, CDR1 is SGDLS and CDR2 is YYNGEE. This CDR3 has 16 amino acids. CDR3 bases: TGTGCCAGCAGCGTAGGTGCGGGGGAGGGTTACAATGAGCAGTTCTTC. Translating it yields CASSVGAGEGYNEQFF.

This clone was found a few times. The chain has TRBV10-2 and TRBJ2-2; TRBD2 agrees at 8 bases. Germline CDR1 and CDR2: WSHSY and SAAADI. The CDR3 contains 17 residues. V lost 7 bases to trimming and J lost 1 base; unmatched junction nucleotides: 11. DNA of the CDR3: TGCGCCAGCATAAAGTACGGACTAGCTCAGAACACCGGGGAGCTGTTTTTT. Its translation is CASIKYGLAQNTGELFF.

The chain carries TRBV11-1 and TRBJ1-2, with D hard to call. CDR3 length equals 13 residues. V was trimmed by 3 bases and J by 2 bases, leaving 7 bases between them. Germline lookup yields CDR1 SGHAT and CDR2 FQDESV (reference sequence). The CDR3 coding sequence is TGTGCCAGCAGCTTTGACGGGAACTATGGCTACACCTTC. Its protein is CASSFDGNYGYTF.

The chain is built from TRBV2 and TRBJ1-6; maybe TRBD1 (5 bases). The CDR3 consists of 14 residues. Trimming took 6 bases from V and 4 from J, leaving 10 bases between them. Germline values: CDR1 SNHLY, CDR2 FYNNEI. CDR3 in DNA: TGTGCCAGCAGCGGTCAGGGTTATAATTCACCCCTCCACTTT. Amino acids: CASSGQGYNSPLHF.

V and J are TRBV7-9 and TRBJ1-3; 10 nucleotides align to TRBD1. Germline V CDR1 and CDR2: SEHNR, FQNEAQ (reference sequence). The CDR3 consists of 15 residues. V was clipped by 5 bases and J by 3 bases; unmatched bases: 4. CDR3 coding DNA: TGTGCCAGCAGCCGCGGACAGGGGGATGGAAACACCATATATTTT. It is translated as CASSRGQGDGNTIYF. The full variable domain, its missing parts supplied by reference TRBV7-9 and TRBJ1-3, is DTGVSQNPRHKITKRGQNVTFRCDPISEHNRLYWYRQTLGQGPEFLTYFQNEAQLEKSRLLSDRFSAERPKGSFSTLEIQRTEQGDSAMYLCASSRGQGDGNTIYFGEGSWLTVV.

The chain links TRBV14 to TRBJ1-4; D perhaps matches TRBD1 (5 bases). Trimming took off 0 bases at V and 8 bases at J, with 16 bases between the two ends. This CDR3 comprises 16 residues. Germline V lookup: CDR1 SGHDN, CDR2 FVKESK. This chain's CDR3 is CASSQDYGGLAEKLFF. The CDR3 nucleotides read TGTGCCAGCAGCCAAGATTACGGGGGATTAGCCGAAAAACTGTTTTTT.

The rearrangement links TRBV27 to TRBJ1-1; D not certain. Germline V gene data show CDR1 as MNHEY and CDR2 as SMNVEV (reference sequence). The CDR3 loop spans 13 amino acids. Deletions cut 1 base from V and 1 base from J, with 4 bases between. The DNA for the CDR3 is TGTGCCAGCAGTTTATGGCAGAACACTGAAGCTTTCTTT. Protein product: CASSLWQNTEAFF.